These 17 T cell receptor beta chains share one sample of origin, sequenced in a study of shared clonotypes between healthy human individuals. Profiling relied on immunoSEQ multiplex PCR, and the TCRdb table lists in-frame clones only, not all of them. The table has approximately 1.5 million clones, 95% to 99% seen once. The sequenced sample consisted of naive CD4+ T cells sorted from blood. Described subset: CD45RA+ positively selected. The receptors come from a man aged 30 to 39 in good health.

This clone was observed a single time. The rearrangement uses TRBV9 and TRBJ2-7; TRBD1 matches at 7 bases. The CDR3 is made up of 15 amino acids. CDR1 and CDR2 (germline): SGDLS, YYNGEE. With 2 bases clipped from V and 7 bases from J, the junction kept 12 bases outside the gene matches. The CDR3 DNA reads TGTGCCAGCAGCGTCTCCGGGACAGTTTTTGATGAGCAGTACTTC. Its protein is CASSVSGTVFDEQYF.

The chain recombines TRBV6-5 with TRBJ2-5, with 8 bases fitting TRBD2. Trimming took 0 bases from V and 5 from J; bases not matched to a gene: 8. Germline loops: CDR1 MNHEY, CDR2 SVGAGI. The CDR3 is 16 amino acids. Written as DNA, the CDR3 is TGTGCCAGCAGTTACTCTCCGGGGGGGCGATCGGAGACCCAGTACTTC. It yields the protein CASSYSPGGRSETQYF.

The chain carries TRBV19 and TRBJ2-7; 12 bases fit TRBD2. The germline CDR1 and CDR2 sequences are LNHDA and SQIVND (reference sequence). With 6 bases clipped from V and 7 bases from J, the junction kept 13 bases outside the gene matches. There are 16 residues in the CDR3. The chain's CDR3 is CASSRLAGAFLGEQYF. DNA for the CDR3: TGTGCCAGTAGCCGACTAGCGGGAGCCTTCTTGGGGGAGCAGTACTTC.

A few counts support this clone. The V call is TRBV7-9, the J call TRBJ1-4; D gene unclear. Germline V gene data show CDR1 as SEHNR and CDR2 as FQNEAQ (reference sequence). The V gene lost 1 base and the J gene lost 6 bases, with 9 bases spanning the gap. The length of the CDR3 is 14 residues. The CDR3 coding sequence is TGTGCCAGCAGCTTAGGTCAGAGGGATGAAAAACTGTTTTTT. Protein sequence: CASSLGQRDEKLFF.

J is TRBJ2-7 and V is TRBV28, with 9 bases identical to TRBD2. CDR1 and CDR2 (germline): MDHEN, SYDVKM. This CDR3 has 15 amino acids. V gave up 5 bases and J gave up 1 base; unmatched junction bases: 6. The DNA for the CDR3 is TGTGCCAGCAGTATAGCGGGAGAAGAGTCCTACGAGCAGTACTTC. It is translated as CASSIAGEESYEQYF. The full variable domain, rest sourced from reference TRBV28 and TRBJ2-7, is DVKVTQSSRYLVKRTGEKVFLECVQDMDHENMFWYRQDPGLGLRLIYFSYDVKMKEKGDIPEGYSVSREKKERFSLILESASTNQTSMYLCASSIAGEESYEQYFGPGTRLTVT.

This chain links TRBV6-5 with TRBJ1-1; 8 positions match TRBD1. CDR3 length: 14 residues. Trimming removed 5 bases from V and 5 bases from J; junction bases left unmatched: 7. Per germline, CDR1 MNHEY and CDR2 SVGAGI. CDR3 sequence (DNA): TGTGCCAGCAGTGCTACAGGGGGATCGACTGAAGCTTTCTTT. Its translation is CASSATGGSTEAFF.

The gene calls are TRBV9 and TRBJ1-1; 8 bases are shared with TRBD1. The ends lost 4 bases at V and 1 base at J; junction bases unmatched: 12. CDR1 SGDLS and CDR2 YYNGEE come from the germline V gene. CDR3 length equals 17 residues. CDR3 nucleotide sequence: TGTGCCAGCAGCACCCGACAGGGGATTCTTTCGAACACTGAAGCTTTCTTT. Translation: CASSTRQGILSNTEAFF. Using reference TRBV9 and TRBJ1-1 for the parts outside the CDR3, the full variable domain is DSGVTQTPKHLITATGQRVTLRCSPRSGDLSVYWYQQSLDQGLQFLIQYYNGEERAKGNILERFSAQQFPDLHSELNLSSLELGDSALYFCASSTRQGILSNTEAFFGQGTRLTVV.

The rearrangement links TRBV19 to TRBJ1-1, with D perhaps TRBD1 (5 bases). V lost 4 bases and J lost 1, with 10 bases in between. CDR3 length equals 14 residues. CDR1 LNHDA and CDR2 SQIVND come from the germline V gene (reference sequence). This CDR3 is CASSTTAKNTEAFF. The CDR3 nucleotides are TGTGCCAGTAGTACGACAGCGAAGAACACTGAAGCTTTCTTT.

CDR3 protein: CAWNGGSHEQYF. The CDR3 DNA reads as TGTGCCTGGAATGGAGGATCCCACGAGCAGTACTTC. The chain joins TRBV30 to TRBJ2-7; a possible D gene is TRBD2 (5 bases). Germline V gene data show CDR1 as GTSNPN and CDR2 as SVGIG (reference sequence). V was clipped by 4 bases and J by 5 bases, with 12 bases between them. This CDR3 has 12 residues. Together with reference TRBV30 and TRBJ2-7, the CDR3 gives the full variable domain: SQTIHQWPATLVQPVGSPLSLECTVEGTSNPNLYWYRQAAGRGLQLLFYSVGIGQISSEVPQNLSASRPQDRQFILSSKKLLLSDSGFYLCAWNGGSHEQYFGPGTRLTVT.

V and J are TRBV15 and TRBJ2-7; D is possibly TRBD2 (6 bases). CDR1 is LNHNV, CDR2 YYDKDF, per germline (reference sequence). The CDR3 covers 15 residues. The V end was cut by 0 bases, the J end by 6 bases, with 15 bases between. This CDR3 reads CATSRESPGLGEQYF. The CDR3 nucleotides read TGTGCCACCAGCAGAGAGAGCCCGGGACTCGGCGAGCAGTACTTC.

The genes are TRBV6-1 and TRBJ2-2; 8 positions match TRBD1. The V segment lost 8 bases and the J segment 4 bases; nucleotides outside the gene matches: 9. The CDR3 extends over 15 amino acids. The germline V gene has CDR1 MNHNS and CDR2 SASEGT. DNA for the CDR3: TGTGCCAGCTTCGACGGGACAGGCATCACCGGGGAGCTGTTTTTT. This encodes CASFDGTGITGELFF.

The chain recombines TRBV11-2 with TRBJ2-7, with 13 bases identical to TRBD2. With V trimmed by 5 bases and J by 3 bases, 7 bases remained unmatched. The CDR3 loop spans 16 amino acids. CDR1 is SGHAT, CDR2 FQNNGV, per germline. CDR3 amino acids: CASSMGGLAGFYEQYF. In nucleotides, the CDR3 is TGTGCCAGCAGCATGGGGGGACTAGCGGGATTCTACGAGCAGTACTTC.

The V and J genes are TRBV21-1 and TRBJ1-5. TRBV21-1 corresponds to a pseudogene. The CDR3 loop spans 16 amino acids. CDR3 in DNA: TGTGCCAGCAGAACCCTTACGCGGGGTAGCAATCAGCCCCAGCATTTT. This codes for CASRTLTRGSNQPQHF.

The CDR3 spells CASREGRPPPVPGELFF. In DNA form, the CDR3 reads TGTGCCAGTAGAGAGGGGAGACCACCACCCGTCCCCGGGGAGCTGTTTTTT. This chain uses TRBV19 with TRBJ2-2; possibly TRBD1 or TRBD2 for D (5 bases each). V was shortened by 6 bases and J by 6 bases, with 23 bases between the two germline ends. CDR3 size: 17 residues. Germline V gene sequence: CDR1 LNHDA, CDR2 SQIVND (reference sequence).

The genes are TRBV18 and TRBJ2-5; D unclear. CDR1 and CDR2 (germline): KGHSH, LQKENI. The germline V and J ends were trimmed by 0 bases and 3 bases, with 5 bases remaining between them. The CDR3 covers 13 residues. In DNA, the CDR3 is TGTGCCAGCTCACCACCAATTGAAGAGACCCAGTACTTC. It is translated as CASSPPIEETQYF.

The CDR3 here is CASSPRGLVAAYEQYF. CDR3 DNA sequence: TGTGCCAGCAGCCCAAGGGGACTAGTAGCCGCCTACGAGCAGTACTTC. The chain has TRBV28 and TRBJ2-7, with 8 bases fitting TRBD2. The germline V gene has CDR1 MDHEN and CDR2 SYDVKM. This CDR3 has 16 amino acids. With 6 bases clipped from V and 2 bases from J, the junction kept 12 bases outside the gene matches.

As regards this clone: Other DNA sequences in this sample translate to the same CDR3. V gene TRBV6-5 combines with J gene TRBJ1-5; the match to TRBD1 covers 7 bases. Germline V gives CDR1 MNHEY, CDR2 SVGAGI. The CDR3 is 13 amino acids. V lost 6 bases, J lost 5 bases, and 4 bases stayed unmatched. CDR3 sequence (DNA): TGTGCCAGCAGCTATGACAGGGATCAGCCCCAGCATTTT. Its translation is CASSYDRDQPQHF.